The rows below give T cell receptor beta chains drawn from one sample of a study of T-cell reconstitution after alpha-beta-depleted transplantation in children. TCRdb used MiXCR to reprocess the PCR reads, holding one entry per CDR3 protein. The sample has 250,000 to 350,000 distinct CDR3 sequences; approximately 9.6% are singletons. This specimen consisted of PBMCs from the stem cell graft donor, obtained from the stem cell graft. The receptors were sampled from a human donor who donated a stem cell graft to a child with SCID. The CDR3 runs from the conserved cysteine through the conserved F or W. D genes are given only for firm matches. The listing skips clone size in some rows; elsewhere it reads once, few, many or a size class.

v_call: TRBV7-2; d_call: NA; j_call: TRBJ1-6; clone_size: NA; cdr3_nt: TGTGCCAGCAGGGTTCGGGGAACCCTCCACTTT; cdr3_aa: CASRVRGTLHF
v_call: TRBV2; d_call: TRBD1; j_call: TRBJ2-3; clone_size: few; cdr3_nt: TGTGCCAGCAGTGTAGGACAGGGGATAGATACGCAGTATTTT; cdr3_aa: CASSVGQGIDTQYF
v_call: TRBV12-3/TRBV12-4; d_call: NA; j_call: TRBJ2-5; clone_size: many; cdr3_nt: TGTGCCAGCAGTGTAACAGAAGAGACCCAGTACTTC; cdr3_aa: CASSVTEETQYF
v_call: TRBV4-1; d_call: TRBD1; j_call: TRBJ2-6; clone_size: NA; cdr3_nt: TGCGCCAGCAGCCAAGTCAGGGGGTCTGGGGCCAACGTCCTGACTTTC; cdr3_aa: CASSQVRGSGANVLTF
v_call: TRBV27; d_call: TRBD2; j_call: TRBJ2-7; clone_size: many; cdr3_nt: TGTGCCAGCAGTATACCTGGGACTAGAGAGCAGTACTTC; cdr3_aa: CASSIPGTREQYF
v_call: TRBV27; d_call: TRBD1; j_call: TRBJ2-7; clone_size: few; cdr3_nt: TGTGCCAGCAGTCCCAAGGCCGGGACAGGGGGCAGGTCCTACGAGCAGTACTTC; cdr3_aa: CASSPKAGTGGRSYEQYF
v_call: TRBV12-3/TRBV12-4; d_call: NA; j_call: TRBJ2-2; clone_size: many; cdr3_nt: TGTGCCGGATCCGTAGGGGAGACCACCGGGGAGCTGTTTTTT; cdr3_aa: CAGSVGETTGELFF
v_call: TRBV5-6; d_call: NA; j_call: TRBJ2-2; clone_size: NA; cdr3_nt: TGTGCCAGCAGCTCCCTTCCGGGGAGTAACACCGGGGAGCTGTTTTTT; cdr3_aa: CASSSLPGSNTGELFF
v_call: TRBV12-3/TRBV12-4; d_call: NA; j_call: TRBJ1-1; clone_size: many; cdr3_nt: TGTGCCAGCCGTGAGGGGGGGGGAGGTACTGAAGCTTTCTTT; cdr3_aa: CASREGGGGTEAFF
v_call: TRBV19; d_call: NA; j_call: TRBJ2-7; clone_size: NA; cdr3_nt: TGTGCCAGTAGTCCCACAGACAGCCTTCCTACCTACGAGCAGTACTTC; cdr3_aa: CASSPTDSLPTYEQYF
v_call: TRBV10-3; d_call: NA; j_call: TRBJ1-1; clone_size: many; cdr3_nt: TGTGCCATCAGTGGATTTAAGGGGGACACTGAAGCTTTCTTT; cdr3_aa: CAISGFKGDTEAFF
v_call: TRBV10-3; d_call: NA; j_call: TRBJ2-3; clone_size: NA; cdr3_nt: TGTGCCATCAGTGAGAAGAGGGGCACAGATACGCAGTATTTT; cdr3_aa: CAISEKRGTDTQYF
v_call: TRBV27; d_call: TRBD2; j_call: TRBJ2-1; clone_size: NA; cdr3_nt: TGTGCCAGCAGCGAAGCGGGGGTTAGCTCCTACAATGAGCAGTTCTTC; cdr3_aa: CASSEAGVSSYNEQFF
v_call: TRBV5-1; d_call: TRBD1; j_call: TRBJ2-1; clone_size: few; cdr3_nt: TGCGCCAGCAGCGAGAGATACGGGACAGGGGAACTCTACAATGAGCAGTTCTTC; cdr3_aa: CASSERYGTGELYNEQFF
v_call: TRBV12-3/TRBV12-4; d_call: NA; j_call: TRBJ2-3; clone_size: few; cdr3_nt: TGTGCCAGCAGTTACGGCGCGTCAGATACGCAGTATTTT; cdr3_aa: CASSYGASDTQYF
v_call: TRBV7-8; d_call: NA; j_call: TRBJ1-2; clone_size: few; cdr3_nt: TGTGCCAGCAGCTTAGTAATCGGCGGGGACTATGGCTACACCTTC; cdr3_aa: CASSLVIGGDYGYTF
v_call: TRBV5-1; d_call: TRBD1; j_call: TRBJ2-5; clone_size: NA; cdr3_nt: TGCGCCAGCAGCTTGGAAGGGACAGGGCGAGAGACCCAGTACTTC; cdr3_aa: CASSLEGTGRETQYF
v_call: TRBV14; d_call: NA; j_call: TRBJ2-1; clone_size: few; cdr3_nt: TGTGCCAGCAGCCTGCGGGACTTAAACAATGAGCAGTTCTTC; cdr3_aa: CASSLRDLNNEQFF
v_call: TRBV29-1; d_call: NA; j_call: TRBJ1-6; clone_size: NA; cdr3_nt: TGCAGCGTTGCAGAGACAGAGAGAACTTCACCCCTCCACTTT; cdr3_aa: CSVAETERTSPLHF
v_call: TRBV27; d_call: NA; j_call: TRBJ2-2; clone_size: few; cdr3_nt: TGTGCCAGCAGTTTCACGGGCACCGGGGAGCTGTTTTTT; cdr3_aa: CASSFTGTGELFF
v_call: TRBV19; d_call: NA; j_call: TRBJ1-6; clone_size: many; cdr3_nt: TGTGCCAGTACCTTCGGTGGTTCCTATAATTCACCCCTCCACTTT; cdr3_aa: CASTFGGSYNSPLHF
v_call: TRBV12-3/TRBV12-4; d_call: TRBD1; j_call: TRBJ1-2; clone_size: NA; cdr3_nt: TGTGCCAGCACCCCCGACAGGGGTGGTGGCTACACCTTC; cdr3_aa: CASTPDRGGGYTF
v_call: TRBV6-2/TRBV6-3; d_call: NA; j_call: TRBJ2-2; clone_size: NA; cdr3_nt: TGTGCCAGCAGTTACGAGACAGGGGCGGGGGCAAACACCGGGGAGCTGTTTTTT; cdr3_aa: CASSYETGAGANTGELFF
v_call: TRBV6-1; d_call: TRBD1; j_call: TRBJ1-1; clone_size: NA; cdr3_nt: TGTGCCAGCAGTCCCCGACAGGGGGCTAACGCTGAAGCTTTCTTT; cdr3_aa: CASSPRQGANAEAFF